Shown below are 23 T cell receptor beta chains from a single sample sequenced in a study of T-cell memory formation after mild COVID-19. TCRdb fed the 5' RACE reads into MiXCR, producing one record per CDR3 protein. The table includes 120,000 or so distinct CDR3 sequences, approximately 15% detected once. What was sequenced was PBMCs or a T cell subset sorted from them (not recorded which). Every receptor here comes from an adult woman who had mild COVID-19 (a few samples of this study predate the infection). Cell type and time point are not known.

There are a few counts of this clonotype. This sequence joins TRBV29-1 and TRBJ1-5; unclear D gene. V lost 4 bases and J 0 bases, leaving 10 bases between the germline ends. The V gene's germline CDR1 is SQVTM and CDR2 ANQGSEA. CDR3 length equals 14 residues. The CDR3 region has the DNA TGCAGCGTTGCTGAAGGTAATAGCAATCAGCCCCAGCATTTT. Translated, it gives CSVAEGNSNQPQHF.

The chain employs TRBV7-2 and TRBJ1-2, with TRBD1 as a possible D gene (5 bases). V gave up 5 bases and J gave up 4 bases, with 14 bases separating them. Germline CDR1 reads SGHTA; CDR2 reads FQGNSA. The CDR3 sequence is 14 residues long. CDR3 DNA: TGTGCCAGCAGCCCGCCGGGCAGGGTCTATGGCTACACCTTC. It codes for CASSPPGRVYGYTF.

This clonotype was counted a few times. One end of the junction varies from germline; a read error may be responsible. J is TRBJ2-1 and V is TRBV5-1; 8 nucleotides agree with TRBD1. Germline V gene sequence: CDR1 SGHRS, CDR2 YFSETQ. The CDR3 contains 14 residues. This CDR3 reads CASRLGQAYNEQFF. The CDR3 bases are TGCGCCAGCAGATTGGGACAGGCCTACAATGAGCAGTTCTTC.

This clonotype was detected a few times. The chain couples TRBV4-2 to TRBJ1-5; D gene uncertain. The V and J ends lost 1 base and 1 base respectively, with 8 bases between them. In germline, CDR1 is LGHNA, CDR2 YNFKEQ. This CDR3 has 15 amino acids. The DNA for the CDR3 is TGTGCCAGCAGCCAAGGCGGGTCCAGCAATCAGCCCCAGCATTTT. This gives the protein CASSQGGSSNQPQHF.

The V gene is TRBV24-1, the J gene TRBJ2-1; D is unclear. V lost 6 bases to trimming and J lost 1 base, with 12 bases between them. CDR1 and CDR2 (germline): KGHDR, SFDVKD. The CDR3 is 15 residues long. The CDR3 here is CATSHPGRSYNEQFF. DNA of the CDR3: TGTGCCACCAGTCATCCTGGCAGGTCCTACAATGAGCAGTTCTTC.

The sample holds one count of this clonotype. The chain uses TRBV19 and TRBJ1-5; the match to TRBD1 covers 9 bases. With V trimmed by 7 bases and J by 3 bases, 4 bases remained unmatched. This CDR3 region has 14 residues. Germline V gene sequence: CDR1 LNHDA, CDR2 SQIVND (reference sequence). The CDR3 DNA is TGTGCCAGTAAGGACAGGGGTGCCAATCAGCCCCAGCATTTT. Protein sequence: CASKDRGANQPQHF.

This clonotype was counted a few times. This chain connects TRBV5-1 to TRBJ2-3; possible D gene TRBD2, 6 bases. The CDR3 contains 15 residues. The V and J ends lost 2 bases and 0 bases respectively, with 10 bases between them. CDR1 and CDR2 from the germline V gene are SGHRS and YFSETQ. The DNA of the CDR3 is TGCGCCAGCAGCTTCACGGGGACTAGCACAGATACGCAGTATTTT. This codes for CASSFTGTSTDTQYF.

This clonotype was found a few times. V and J are TRBV5-4 and TRBJ2-7; D is possibly TRBD1 (6 bases). V shed 3 bases and J shed 0 bases, with 16 bases lying between them. This CDR3 spans 16 amino acids. Germline V gene lookup returns CDR1 SGHNT and CDR2 YYREEE (reference sequence). As DNA, the CDR3 is TGTGCCAGCAGCTCATCAGGGGTTTGGAGCTCCTACGAGCAGTACTTC. Protein product: CASSSSGVWSSYEQYF.

This clonotype was counted many times. V and J are TRBV7-9 and TRBJ2-7, with no clear D. CDR3 length: 12 residues. Trimming left V 0 bases short and J 4 bases short, with 4 bases between. Germline V gene sequence: CDR1 SEHNR, CDR2 FQNEAQ (reference sequence). CDR3 sequence (DNA): TGTGCCAGCAGCTTAGCGGATTACGAGCAGTACTTC. Translating it yields CASSLADYEQYF.

V and J are TRBV5-6 and TRBJ2-2, with TRBD2 identical over 7 bases. CDR3 size: 17 residues. The J segment lost 1 base and the V segment lost 2 bases, leaving 8 bases of the junction unmatched. Germline V gene lookup returns CDR1 SGHDT and CDR2 YYEEEE. The DNA of the CDR3 is TGTGCCAGCAGCTTTCGGGGCGGGAGCTTGAACACCGGGGAGCTGTTTTTT. It encodes CASSFRGGSLNTGELFF.

The chain links TRBV2 to TRBJ1-5, with D possibly matching TRBD1 (5 bases). The V gene's germline CDR1 is SNHLY and CDR2 FYNNEI. The CDR3 spans 12 residues. V was cut by 8 bases and J by 7 bases, with 12 bases left in between. The CDR3 DNA sequence: TGTGCCAGCCAGAAGAGGGGCCAGCCCCAGCATTTT. As protein: CASQKRGQPQHF.

The chain is built from TRBV7-3 and TRBJ2-2; D remains unclear. Germline assignment: CDR1 SGHTA and CDR2 FQGTGA. Trimming took off 2 bases at V and 7 bases at J, with 8 bases between the two ends. The CDR3 spans 13 residues. The CDR3 loop is CASSLVGHGELFF. CDR3 sequence (DNA): TGTGCCAGCAGCTTAGTCGGTCACGGGGAGCTGTTTTTT.

The chain uses TRBV4-1 and TRBJ1-4; 8 bases fit TRBD1. CDR1 is MGHRA, CDR2 YSYEKL, per germline. This CDR3 contains 15 residues. Trimming removed 3 bases from V and 6 bases from J; junction bases left unmatched: 6. CDR3 residues: CASSQAGQEYEKLFF. The CDR3 bases are TGCGCCAGCAGCCAGGCGGGACAGGAATATGAAAAACTGTTTTTT.

This clonotype was seen a handful of times. The chain couples TRBV12-3 or TRBV12-4 to TRBJ1-3; D is unclear. This CDR3 spans 17 amino acids. The germline V and J ends were trimmed by 6 bases and 0 bases, with 18 bases remaining between them. The CDR3 coding sequence is TGTGCCAGCAGCCCGCTAGGGCTCATCACCTCTGGAAACACCATATATTTT. It translates to CASSPLGLITSGNTIYF.

The rearrangement joins TRBV4-2 to TRBJ2-1; D is perhaps TRBD2 (6 bases). V was clipped by 3 bases and J by 7 bases, with 19 bases between them. This CDR3 has 16 residues. The germline V gene has CDR1 LGHNA and CDR2 YNFKEQ. The CDR3 coding sequence is TGTGCCAGCAGCCAGGGGGGTGGGCCCCTACGAAATGAGCAGTTCTTC. Translating gives CASSQGGGPLRNEQFF.

The chain is built from TRBV7-3 and TRBJ2-1, with 7 positions matching TRBD2. Germline assignment: CDR1 SGHTA and CDR2 FQGTGA. V lost 8 bases to trimming and J lost 16 bases; unmatched junction nucleotides: 17. This CDR3 has 13 residues. Written as DNA, the CDR3 is TGTGCCAGCGCCAATCCTGGCCGCGGGGGTAAATTCTTC. It is translated as CASANPGRGGKFF.

The J gene is TRBJ2-7, the V gene TRBV6-2 or TRBV6-3, with 11 bases fitting TRBD1. The length of the CDR3 is 16 residues. Germline CDR1 is MNHEY and CDR2 is SVGEGT. After removal of 4 bases from V and 4 bases from J, the junction contained 9 bases not matched to a gene. The DNA for the CDR3 is TGTGCCAGCAGTTTCCTCACGGGACAGGGGGTTTACGAGCAGTACTTC. This gives the protein CASSFLTGQGVYEQYF.

This clonotype was seen a few times. The V gene is TRBV7-8, the J gene TRBJ1-1, with D possibly matching TRBD1 (5 bases). Germline V gene data show CDR1 as SGHVS and CDR2 as FQNEAQ. The CDR3 length is 14 residues. Trimming left V 5 bases short and J 7 bases short, with 17 bases between. The CDR3 protein is CASSPGEGWDEAFF. CDR3 nucleotide sequence: TGTGCCAGCAGCCCGGGGGAGGGGTGGGATGAAGCTTTCTTT.

A few counts support this clonotype. This sequence joins TRBV20-1 and TRBJ1-5; possibly TRBD1 for D (5 bases). The germline V gene has CDR1 DFQATT and CDR2 SNEGSKA (reference sequence). The CDR3 is 15 amino acids. V lost 3 bases and J lost 2, with 14 bases in between. The CDR3 here is CSASWGKGGNQPQHF. The CDR3 nucleotides are TGCAGTGCTAGCTGGGGGAAAGGGGGCAATCAGCCCCAGCATTTT.

The rearrangement uses TRBV6-2 or TRBV6-3 and TRBJ1-1, with D unclear. Germline V lookup: CDR1 MNHEY, CDR2 SVGEGT. Trimming left V 2 bases short and J 6 bases short, with 10 bases between. CDR3 length equals 13 residues. The CDR3 sequence: CASSYVRVSEAFF. CDR3 nucleotide sequence: TGTGCCAGCAGTTACGTGAGGGTTTCTGAAGCTTTCTTT.

In its sample, this clonotype was seen a few times. The chain is built from TRBV20-1 and TRBJ2-7, with 9 bases lining up with TRBD1. J lost 3 bases, V lost 6 bases, and 6 bases had no gene match. CDR1 is DFQATT, CDR2 SNEGSKA, per germline (reference sequence). CDR3 length: 13 amino acids. In nucleotides, the CDR3 is TGCAGTGCCAGTAGACAGGGGGTCTACGAGCAGTACTTC. Encoded protein: CSASRQGVYEQYF.

The chain links TRBV7-6 to TRBJ2-5, with D possibly TRBD2 on 5 matching bases. The CDR3 runs 12 residues. V dropped 6 bases and J dropped 7 bases, with 12 bases sitting between them. The germline V gene has CDR1 SGHVS and CDR2 FNYEAQ. The DNA of the CDR3 is TGTGCCAGCAGTAGGAATGCGGGGACCCAGTACTTC. Its translation is CASSRNAGTQYF.

This clonotype was seen repeatedly, ten times or more. The V and J genes are TRBV20-1 and TRBJ2-2; 11 bases match TRBD2. Germline V lookup: CDR1 DFQATT, CDR2 SNEGSKA (reference sequence). The CDR3 sequence is 14 residues long. Losses at the gene ends were 0 bases for V and 7 bases for J; bases not matched to a gene: 1. The DNA of the CDR3 is TGCAGTGCTAGAGATCTAGCGGGAGGCGGGGAGCTGTTTTTT. Its protein is CSARDLAGGGELFF.